This TCR beta chain stems from a study of T cells in Graves' hyperthyroidism and ophthalmopathy. This clonotype was detected only a few times. Germline V CDR1 and CDR2: MDHEN, SYDVKM. There are 16 residues in the CDR3. Trimming took off 3 bases at V and 3 bases at J, with 18 bases between the two ends. The source material, RNA transcripts, was used to amplify TCR beta CDR3 regions. In the first-round RT-PCR of the TCR CDR3, the HTBI primer set was used. Using its own MiXCR run on the multiplex PCR reads, TCRdb lists one record per CDR3 protein. The sample has approximately 490,000 distinct CDR3 sequences, about 20% seen once. Any patient presenting with uncontrolled infection, other autoimmune disease, pregnancy or lactation was left out. For the diagnoses, clinical symptoms, serum thyroxine and TRAb, thyroid ultrasound and orbital computed tomography were used.

This sequence was found in a woman in her 70s with Graves' ophthalmopathy. The gene calls are TRBV28 and TRBJ2-7; D unresolved. Sequenced sample: blood. CDR3: CASSLSEVMSNYEQYF. For the CDR3, the DNA is TGTGCCAGCAGTTTGAGCGAGGTAATGAGTAACTACGAGCAGTACTTC.